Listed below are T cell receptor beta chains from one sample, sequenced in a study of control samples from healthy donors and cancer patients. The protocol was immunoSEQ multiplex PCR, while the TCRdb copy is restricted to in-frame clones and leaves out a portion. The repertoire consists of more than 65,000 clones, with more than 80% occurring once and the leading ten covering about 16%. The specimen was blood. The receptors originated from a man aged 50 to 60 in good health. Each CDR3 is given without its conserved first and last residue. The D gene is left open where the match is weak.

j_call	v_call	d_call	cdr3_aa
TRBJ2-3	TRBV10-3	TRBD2	AIRGSGRASTDTQY
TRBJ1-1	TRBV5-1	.	ASSPRGPEDTEAF
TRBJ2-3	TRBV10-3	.	AISESKGGPPTDTQY
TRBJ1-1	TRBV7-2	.	ASSYREATEAF
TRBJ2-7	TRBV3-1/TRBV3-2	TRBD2	ASSQIAGSSYEQY
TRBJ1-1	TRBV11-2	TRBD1	ASSDQGASLRAF
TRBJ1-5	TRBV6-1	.	ASSEVISGGNQPQH
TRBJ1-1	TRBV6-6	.	ASGWNTEAF
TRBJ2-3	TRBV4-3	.	ASSQEGVGGTDTQY
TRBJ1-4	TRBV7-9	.	ASSSLSEKLF
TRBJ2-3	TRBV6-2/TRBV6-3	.	ASIPGVRADTQY
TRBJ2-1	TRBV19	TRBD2	ASSLATSGRANEQF
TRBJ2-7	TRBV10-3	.	AITTLGEQY
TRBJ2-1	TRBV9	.	ASSVVSGFYNEQF
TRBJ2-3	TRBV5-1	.	ASSLTDRTDTQY
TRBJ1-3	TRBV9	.	ASSVEGGNTIY
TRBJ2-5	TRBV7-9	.	ASSRVPRETQY
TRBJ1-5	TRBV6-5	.	ASSPSPRRNQPQH
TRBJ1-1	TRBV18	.	ASSPDRGEAF
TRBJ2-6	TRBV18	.	ASSPTVSGANVPT
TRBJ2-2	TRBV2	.	AIPQLLNTGELF
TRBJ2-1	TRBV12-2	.	ASRSRYNEQF
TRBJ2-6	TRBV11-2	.	ASTGTFSGANVLT
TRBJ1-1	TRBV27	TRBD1	ASRLDRTNTEAF
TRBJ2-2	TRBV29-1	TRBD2	SVEDPRLAANTGELF
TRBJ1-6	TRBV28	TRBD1	ASAPPRDRVNSPLH
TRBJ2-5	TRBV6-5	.	ASSYGQGRGETQY
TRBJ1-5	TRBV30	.	AWSPGTAYSNQPQH
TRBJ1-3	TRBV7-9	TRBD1	ASSSDRSSGNTIY
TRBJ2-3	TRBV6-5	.	ASSYSTVLDTQY
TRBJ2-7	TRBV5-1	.	ASSPEEAISYEQY
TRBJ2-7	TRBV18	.	ASSPLLGFEQY
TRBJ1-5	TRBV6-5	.	ASRLMTSHSNQPQH
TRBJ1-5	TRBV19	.	ASTTRLGVARAQH
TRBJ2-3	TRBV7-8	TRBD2	ASSIRTSGSGDTQY
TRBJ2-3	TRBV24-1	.	ATSTLRPGGTDTQY
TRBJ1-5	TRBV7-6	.	ASSLGGNSNQPQH
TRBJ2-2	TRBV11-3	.	ASSLGALVGTGELF
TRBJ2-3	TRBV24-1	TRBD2	ATSDLASGSADTQY
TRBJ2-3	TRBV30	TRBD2	AWIPNPSGGATDTQY
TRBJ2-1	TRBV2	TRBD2	ASSEALGLAGEVEQF
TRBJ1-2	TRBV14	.	ASSRAINYGYT
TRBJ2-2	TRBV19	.	ASSIPETNTGELF
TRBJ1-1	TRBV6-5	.	ASSKTGTGAAF
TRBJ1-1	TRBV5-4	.	ASSPAGSTEAF
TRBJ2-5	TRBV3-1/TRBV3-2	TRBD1	ASSPGTGVPETQY
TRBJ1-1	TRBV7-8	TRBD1	ASSVDRATEAF
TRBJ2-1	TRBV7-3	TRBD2	ASSLTPAGGYGDEQF
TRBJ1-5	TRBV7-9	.	ASSPPGTNNQPQH
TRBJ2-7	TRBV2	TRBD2	ASSPLAGGPYEQY
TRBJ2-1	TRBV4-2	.	ASSKQLGGHNEQF
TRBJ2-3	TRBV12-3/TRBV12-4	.	ASSSDTGGTQY
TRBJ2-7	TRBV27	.	ASSFGSRAYEQY
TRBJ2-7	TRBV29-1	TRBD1	SVEDDTFPGQGFGEQY